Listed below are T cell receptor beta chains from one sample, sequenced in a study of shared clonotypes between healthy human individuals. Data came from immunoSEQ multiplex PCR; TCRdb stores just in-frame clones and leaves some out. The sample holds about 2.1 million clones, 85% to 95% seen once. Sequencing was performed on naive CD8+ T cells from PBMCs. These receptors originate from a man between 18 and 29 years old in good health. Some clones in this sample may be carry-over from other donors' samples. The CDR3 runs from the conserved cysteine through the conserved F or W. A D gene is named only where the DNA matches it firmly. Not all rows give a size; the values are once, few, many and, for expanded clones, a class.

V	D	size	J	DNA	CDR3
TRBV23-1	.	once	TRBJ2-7	TGCGCCAGCAGTCCCGGACAGGGAGGGGACCCTGCCTACGAGCAGTACTTC	CASSPGQGGDPAYEQYF
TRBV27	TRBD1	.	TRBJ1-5	TGTGCCAGCAGCGTCCGGGACAGATATCAGCCCCAGCATTTT	CASSVRDRYQPQHF
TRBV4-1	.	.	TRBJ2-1	TGCGCCAGCAGCTTCGGACTGGGGGTCTTGGGGAATGAGCAGTTCTTC	CASSFGLGVLGNEQFF
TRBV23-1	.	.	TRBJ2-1	TGCGCCAGCAGCGCCGAAAGCTCCTACAATGAGCAGTTCTTC	CASSAESSYNEQFF
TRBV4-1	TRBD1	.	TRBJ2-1	TGCGCCAGCAGCTATCCGGGACAGGGTATCGATGAGCAGTTCTTC	CASSYPGQGIDEQFF
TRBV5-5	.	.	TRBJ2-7	TGTGCCAGCAGCGCTGTCGTCTACGAGCAGTACTTC	CASSAVVYEQYF
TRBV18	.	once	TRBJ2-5	TGTGCCAGCTCAACCAGGGTCCAAGAGACCCAGTACTTC	CASSTRVQETQYF
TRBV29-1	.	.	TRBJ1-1	TGCAGCGTGGTGCAAGAGAACACTGAAGCTTTCTTT	CSVVQENTEAFF
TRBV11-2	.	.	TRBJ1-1	TGTGCCAGCAGGAGGGGTTTCACTGAAGCTTTCTTT	CASRRGFTEAFF
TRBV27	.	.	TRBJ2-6	TGTGCCAGCTCTTCTGGGGCCAACGTCCTGACTTTC	CASSSGANVLTF
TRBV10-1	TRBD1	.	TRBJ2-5	TGCGCCAGCAGTGAGATTGGACAGGGGGTAGAGACCCAGTACTTC	CASSEIGQGVETQYF
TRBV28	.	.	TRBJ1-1	TGTGCCAGCAGTTTTGGGGGTGAAGCTTTCTTT	CASSFGGEAFF
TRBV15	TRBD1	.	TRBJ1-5	TGTGCCACCGGAACTGACAGGGGGGGTTGGAGCCGCAATCAGCCCCAGCATTTT	CATGTDRGGWSRNQPQHF
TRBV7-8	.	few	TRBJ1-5	TGTGCCAGCAGCTTAGGAGCCGTAGATCAGCCCCAGCATTTT	CASSLGAVDQPQHF
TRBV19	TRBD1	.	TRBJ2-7	TGTGCCAGTAGTATAGGCACAGGGGGCTACGAGCAGTACTTC	CASSIGTGGYEQYF
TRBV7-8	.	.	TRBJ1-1	TGTGCCAGCAGCTTAGCCGGGCGGGGTAATACGAACACTGAAGCTTTCTTT	CASSLAGRGNTNTEAFF
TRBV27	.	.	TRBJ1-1	TGTGCCAGCAGTATCGGGACGGATGCTTTCTTT	CASSIGTDAFF
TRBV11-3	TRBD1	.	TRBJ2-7	TGTGCCAGCAGCTTAGGGGACAGGGAGGACGAGCAGTACTTC	CASSLGDREDEQYF
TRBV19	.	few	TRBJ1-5	TGTGCCAGTAGCCTCTTAGGAGGGGGAAGGCAGCCCCAGCATTTT	CASSLLGGGRQPQHF
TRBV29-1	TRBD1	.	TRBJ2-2	TGCAGCGCTTGGGACAGATCGAACACCGGGGAGCTGTTTTTT	CSAWDRSNTGELFF
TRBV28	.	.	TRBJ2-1	TGTGCCAGCAGCGAACTCGGGGCTACCGATGTGGGCAATGAGCAGTTCTTC	CASSELGATDVGNEQFF
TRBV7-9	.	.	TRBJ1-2	TGTGCCAGCATCGTCGGGGGAACGTATGGCTACACCTTC	CASIVGGTYGYTF
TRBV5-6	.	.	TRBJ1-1	TGTGCCAGCAGCTTGCCCCTTTTAAACACTGAAGCTTTCTTT	CASSLPLLNTEAFF
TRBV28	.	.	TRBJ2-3	TGTGCCAGCTTTCGGGGGGCTAGCACAGATACGCAGTATTTT	CASFRGASTDTQYF